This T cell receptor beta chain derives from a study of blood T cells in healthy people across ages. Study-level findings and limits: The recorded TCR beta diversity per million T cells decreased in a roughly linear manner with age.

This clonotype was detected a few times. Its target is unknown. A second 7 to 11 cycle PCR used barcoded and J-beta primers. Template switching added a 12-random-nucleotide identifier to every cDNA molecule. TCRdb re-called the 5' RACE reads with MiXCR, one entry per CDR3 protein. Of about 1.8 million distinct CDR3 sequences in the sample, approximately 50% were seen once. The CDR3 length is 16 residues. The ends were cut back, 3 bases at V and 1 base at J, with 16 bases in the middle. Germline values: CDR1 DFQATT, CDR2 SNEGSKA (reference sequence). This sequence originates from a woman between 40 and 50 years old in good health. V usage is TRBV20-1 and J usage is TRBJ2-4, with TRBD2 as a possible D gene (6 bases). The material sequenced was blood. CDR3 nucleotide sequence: TGCAGTGCTAGGGGTCTGGAGGGAGATGCCAAAAACATTCAGTACTTC. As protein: CSARGLEGDAKNIQYF.